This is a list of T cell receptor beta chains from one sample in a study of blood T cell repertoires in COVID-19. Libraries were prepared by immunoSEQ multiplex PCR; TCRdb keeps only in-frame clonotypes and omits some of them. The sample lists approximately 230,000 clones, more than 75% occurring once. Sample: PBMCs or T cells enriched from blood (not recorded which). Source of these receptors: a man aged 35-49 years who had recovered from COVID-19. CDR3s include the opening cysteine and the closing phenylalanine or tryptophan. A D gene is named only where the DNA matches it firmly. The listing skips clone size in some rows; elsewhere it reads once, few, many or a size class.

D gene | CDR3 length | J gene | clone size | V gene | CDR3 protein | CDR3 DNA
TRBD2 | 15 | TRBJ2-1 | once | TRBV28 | CASSPGLAGTYEQFF | TGTGCCAGCAGCCCCGGACTAGCGGGAACCTATGAGCAGTTCTTC
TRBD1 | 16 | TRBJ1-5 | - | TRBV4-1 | CASSQTAGGRNQPQHF | TGCGCCAGCAGCCAAACAGCAGGGGGCAGGAATCAGCCCCAGCATTTT
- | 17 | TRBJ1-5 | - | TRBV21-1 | CASSKVTDAPPNQPQHF | TGTGCCAGCAGCAAGGTGACAGACGCACCTCCAAATCAGCCCCAGCATTTT
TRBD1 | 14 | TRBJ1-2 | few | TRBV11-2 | CASSGRGPNYGYTF | TGTGCCAGCAGCGGCAGGGGGCCTAACTATGGCTACACCTTC
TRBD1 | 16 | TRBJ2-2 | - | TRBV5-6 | CASSLLGTGVVGELFF | TGTGCCAGCAGCCTCCTTGGGACAGGGGTCGTCGGGGAGCTGTTTTTT
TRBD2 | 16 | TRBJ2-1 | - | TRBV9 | CASSVDLAGGGNEQFF | TGTGCCAGCAGCGTAGATCTAGCGGGAGGCGGGAATGAGCAGTTCTTC
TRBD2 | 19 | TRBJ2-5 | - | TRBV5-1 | CASSLIAGLAGGMQETQYF | TGCGCCAGCAGCTTGATTGCGGGTCTAGCGGGAGGGATGCAAGAGACCCAGTACTTC
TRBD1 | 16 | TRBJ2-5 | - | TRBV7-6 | CASSLVRTGGEETQYF | TGTGCCAGCAGCTTAGTGAGGACAGGGGGCGAAGAGACCCAGTACTTC
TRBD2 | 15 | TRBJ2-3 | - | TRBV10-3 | CAISETSGVSDTQYF | TGTGCCATCAGTGAGACTAGCGGGGTATCAGATACGCAGTATTTT
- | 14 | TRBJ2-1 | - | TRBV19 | CASSGASDYNEQFF | TGTGCCAGTAGTGGAGCGTCCGACTACAATGAGCAGTTCTTC
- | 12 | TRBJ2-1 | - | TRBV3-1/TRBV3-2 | CASSQLENEQFF | TGTGCCAGCAGCCAATTAGAAAATGAGCAGTTCTTC
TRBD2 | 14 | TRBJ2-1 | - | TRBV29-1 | CSVGTSGGGNEQFF | TGCAGCGTTGGGACTAGCGGGGGAGGGAATGAGCAGTTCTTC
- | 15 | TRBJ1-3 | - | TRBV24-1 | CATTASEANENTIYF | TGTGCCACCACCGCCTCCGAGGCCAACGAAAACACCATATATTTT
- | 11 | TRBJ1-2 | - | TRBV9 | CASSASHGYTF | TGTGCCAGCAGCGCCAGTCATGGCTACACCTTC
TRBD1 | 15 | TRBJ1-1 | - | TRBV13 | CASSFGTGGNTEAFF | TGTGCCAGCAGCTTTGGGACAGGAGGGAACACTGAAGCTTTCTTT
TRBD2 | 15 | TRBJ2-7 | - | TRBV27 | CASSPRLAGVYEQYF | TGTGCCAGCAGTCCAAGACTAGCGGGAGTGTACGAGCAGTACTTC
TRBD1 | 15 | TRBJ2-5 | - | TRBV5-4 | CASSLTGGNQETQYF | TGTGCCAGCAGCTTGACAGGGGGAAACCAAGAGACCCAGTACTTC
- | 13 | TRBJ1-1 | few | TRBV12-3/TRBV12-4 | CASRQSTPGEAFF | TGTGCCAGCAGACAATCGACCCCAGGAGAAGCTTTCTTT
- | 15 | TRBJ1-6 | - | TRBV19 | CASSIAGAYNSPLHF | TGTGCCAGTAGTATCGCGGGGGCCTATAATTCACCCCTCCACTTT
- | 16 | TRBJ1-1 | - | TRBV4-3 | CASSQDRSGWNTEAFF | TGCGCCAGCAGCCAAGACAGATCAGGGTGGAACACTGAAGCTTTCTTT
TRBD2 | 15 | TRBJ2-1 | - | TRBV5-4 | CASSSAGGDHNEQFF | TGTGCCAGCAGCTCCGCTGGGGGGGACCACAATGAGCAGTTCTTC
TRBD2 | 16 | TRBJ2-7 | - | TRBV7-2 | CASSLPLAGGAYEQYF | TGTGCCAGCAGCTTACCACTAGCGGGGGGAGCGTACGAGCAGTACTTC
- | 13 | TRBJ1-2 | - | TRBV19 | CASSCQGCNGYTF | TGTGCCAGTAGTTGCCAGGGCTGCAATGGCTACACCTTC
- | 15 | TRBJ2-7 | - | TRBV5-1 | CASSLETGTTYEQYF | TGCGCCAGCAGCTTGGAGACCGGGACAACTTACGAGCAGTACTTC
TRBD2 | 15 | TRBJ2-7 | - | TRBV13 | CASSPEREGYHEQYF | TGTGCCAGCAGCCCTGAGCGGGAAGGTTACCACGAGCAGTACTTC
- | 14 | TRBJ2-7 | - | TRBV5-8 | CASSPRGGSYEQYF | TGTGCCAGCAGCCCCCGAGGCGGCTCCTACGAGCAGTACTTC
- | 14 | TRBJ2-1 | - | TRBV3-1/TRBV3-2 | CASSGGGNYNEQFF | TGTGCCAGCAGCGGGGGCGGCAACTACAATGAGCAGTTCTTC
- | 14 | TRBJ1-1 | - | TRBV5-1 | CASRPGQQNTEAFF | TGCGCCAGCAGACCGGGACAACAGAACACTGAAGCTTTCTTT
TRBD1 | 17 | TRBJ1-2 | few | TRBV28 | CASSLGSSGTGWEGYTF | TGTGCCAGCAGTTTAGGGTCCTCCGGGACAGGGTGGGAAGGCTACACCTTC
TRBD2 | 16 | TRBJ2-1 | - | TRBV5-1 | CASYGTSGRAWNEQFF | TGCGCCAGCTACGGGACTAGCGGGAGGGCCTGGAATGAGCAGTTCTTC
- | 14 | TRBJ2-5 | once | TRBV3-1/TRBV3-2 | CASSQVGGQETQYF | TGTGCCAGCAGCCAAGTAGGGGGCCAAGAGACCCAGTACTTC
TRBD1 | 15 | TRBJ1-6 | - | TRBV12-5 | CASGRQGVYNSPLHF | TGTGCTAGTGGGAGACAGGGGGTCTATAATTCACCCCTCCACTTT
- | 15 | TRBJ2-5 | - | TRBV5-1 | CASSLLGDPQETQYF | TGCGCCAGCAGCTTGCTGGGAGACCCCCAAGAGACCCAGTACTTC
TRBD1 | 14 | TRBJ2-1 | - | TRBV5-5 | CASSLTGTGYEQFF | TGTGCCAGCAGCCTAACCGGGACAGGGTATGAGCAGTTCTTC
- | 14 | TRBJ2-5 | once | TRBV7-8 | CASSSPDGQQTQYF | TGTGCCAGCAGCTCCCCGGACGGACAACAGACCCAGTACTTC
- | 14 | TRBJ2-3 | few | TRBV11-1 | CASSLSRGTDTQYF | TGTGCCAGCAGCTTAAGCCGGGGCACAGATACGCAGTATTTT
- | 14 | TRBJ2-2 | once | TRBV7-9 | CASSLVQNTGELFF | TGTGCCAGCAGCTTAGTACAGAACACCGGGGAGCTGTTTTTT
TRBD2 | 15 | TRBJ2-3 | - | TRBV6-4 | CASTLSGRGTDTQYF | TGTGCCAGCACGCTTAGCGGGAGGGGCACAGATACGCAGTATTTT
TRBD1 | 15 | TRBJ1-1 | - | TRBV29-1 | CSVVTPGQGNTEAFF | TGCAGCGTTGTAACACCGGGACAGGGGAACACTGAAGCTTTCTTT
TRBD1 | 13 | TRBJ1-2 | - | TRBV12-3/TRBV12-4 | CASSLGQPYGYTF | TGTGCCAGCAGTTTGGGACAGCCCTATGGCTACACCTTC
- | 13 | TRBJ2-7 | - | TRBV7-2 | CASSLGAWYEQYF | TGTGCCAGCAGCTTAGGAGCCTGGTACGAGCAGTACTTC
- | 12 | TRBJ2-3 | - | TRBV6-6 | CASSPGSHTQYF | TGTGCCAGCAGCCCGGGGAGTCATACGCAGTATTTT
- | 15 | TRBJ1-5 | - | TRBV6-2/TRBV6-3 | CASSYTSAGGQPQHF | TGTGCCAGCAGTTACACGTCGGCCGGCGGGCAGCCCCAGCATTTT
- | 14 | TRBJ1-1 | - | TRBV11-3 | CASSLDPGNTEAFF | TGTGCCAGCAGCTTAGATCCCGGGAACACTGAAGCTTTCTTT
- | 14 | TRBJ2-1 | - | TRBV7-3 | CASSLAGINNEQFF | TGTGCCAGCAGCTTAGCGGGGATTAACAATGAGCAGTTCTTC
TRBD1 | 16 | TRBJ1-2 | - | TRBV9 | CASSTRPGQGVYGYTF | TGTGCCAGCAGCACCCGCCCGGGACAGGGGGTCTATGGCTACACCTTC
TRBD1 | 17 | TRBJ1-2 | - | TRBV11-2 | CASSTRGAPGQGLTYTF | TGTGCCAGCAGCACCCGAGGGGCTCCGGGACAGGGTTTGACTTACACCTTC
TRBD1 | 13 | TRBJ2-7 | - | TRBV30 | CAWSGTGGYEQYF | TGTGCCTGGTCCGGGACAGGGGGCTACGAGCAGTACTTC
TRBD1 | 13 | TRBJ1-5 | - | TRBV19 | CASRDRVNQPQHF | TGTGCCAGCCGGGACAGGGTAAACCAGCCCCAGCATTTT
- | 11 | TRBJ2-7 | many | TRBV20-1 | CSADRPYEQYF | TGCAGTGCTGACAGACCCTACGAGCAGTACTTC
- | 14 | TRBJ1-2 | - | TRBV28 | CASSLRLPNYGYTF | TGTGCCAGCAGTTTGAGACTACCTAACTATGGCTACACCTTC
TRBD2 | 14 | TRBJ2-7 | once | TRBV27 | CASTTSGASYEQYF | TGTGCCAGTACCACTAGCGGGGCCTCCTACGAGCAGTACTTC
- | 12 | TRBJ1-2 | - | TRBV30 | CAWSARNYGYTF | TGTGCCTGGAGTGCCCGTAACTATGGCTACACCTTC
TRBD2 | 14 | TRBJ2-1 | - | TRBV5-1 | CASSRSGIGYEQFF | TGCGCCAGCAGCCGTAGCGGGATCGGGTATGAGCAGTTCTTC